These T cell receptor beta chains were read from a single sample in a study of graft-versus-host responses after intestinal transplantation. Which antigens these TCRs recognize remains unknown. Clones were sequenced by immunoSEQ multiplex PCR, and TCRdb holds only the in-frame ones, with some missing. Of about 130,000 clones in the sample, 80% to 95% were seen once. This specimen was unstimulated CD4+ T cells sorted from spleen or lymph node cells, taken before intestinal transplant. The receptors derive from a human donor who received an intestinal transplant. The CDR3 runs from the conserved cysteine through the conserved F or W. A D gene is named only where the DNA matches it firmly. Clone size, where shown, is once, few, many, or a class for clones that have expanded.

>.|TRBJ1-1|.|14|TRBV5-6
CASSNLTRNTEAFF
>.|TRBJ1-2|.|15|TRBV23-1
CASSQSARAGYGYTF
>once|TRBJ1-6|.|14|TRBV6-1
CASSESPGRQPLHF
>.|TRBJ2-5|.|11|TRBV7-2
CASSQQETQYF
>.|TRBJ1-3|.|19|TRBV10-3
CAISDGRPSSFWKGNTIYF
>.|TRBJ1-1|.|14|TRBV4-1
CASSQEGYWTEAFF
>.|TRBJ2-7|.|16|TRBV6-1
CASSELWGLIPYEQYF
>.|TRBJ2-7|TRBD1|15|TRBV28
CASSTPGQGLGEQYF
>.|TRBJ1-1|.|14|TRBV7-6
CASSSRSGGTEAFF
>.|TRBJ2-7|.|14|TRBV4-3
CASSQDNEYYEQYF
>.|TRBJ2-5|.|15|TRBV7-6
CASSRYRDSQETQYF
>.|TRBJ1-2|TRBD1|14|TRBV9
CASSLRDSNYGYTF
>.|TRBJ2-1|TRBD1|18|TRBV7-9
CASSLAIHGTGAGNEQFF
>.|TRBJ2-3|.|16|TRBV15
CATSRFGGASTDTQYF
>.|TRBJ2-3|.|16|TRBV28
CASSFSSTGTRDTQYF
>.|TRBJ2-7|.|15|TRBV28
CASSLPGYSGYEQYF
>.|TRBJ2-7|.|14|TRBV28
CASRNRMTTYEQYF
>.|TRBJ1-1|.|13|TRBV7-2
CASSLLPDTEAFF
>.|TRBJ2-1|.|13|TRBV7-9
CASSLDRYNEQFF
>.|TRBJ1-1|.|12|TRBV14
CASSHWPREAFF
>few|TRBJ2-3|.|14|TRBV5-1
CASSGGSSTDTQYF
>.|TRBJ2-7|TRBD1|15|TRBV28
CASSIRQGNRYEQYF
>.|TRBJ1-1|TRBD1|13|TRBV5-4
CAGENRGQAEAFF
>.|TRBJ2-7|TRBD2|14|TRBV11-3
CASSSTSGKGEQYF
>.|TRBJ2-3|.|14|TRBV19
CASRDSGGTDTQYF
>.|TRBJ2-3|TRBD2|16|TRBV10-1
CARTPGRGRWTDTQYF
>once|TRBJ2-5|.|15|TRBV21-1
CASSKESVVEETQYF
>.|TRBJ1-5|TRBD1|14|TRBV18
CASSQDRGEQPQHF
>.|TRBJ2-5|TRBD2|15|TRBV28
CASSFGGVLQETQYF
>.|TRBJ2-3|.|16|TRBV5-1
CASSSTLRGVTDTQYF
>.|TRBJ1-1|.|13|TRBV25-1
CASSREVFTEAFF
>.|TRBJ2-7|TRBD2|18|TRBV27
CASSGPGTSGSRTYEQYF
>.|TRBJ2-3|.|12|TRBV18
CASSPPKDTQYF
>.|TRBJ2-2|TRBD2|18|TRBV6-9
CASSQGLGQRTNTGELFF
>once|TRBJ1-5|.|15|TRBV10-3
CAIRNTTSPNQPQHF
>.|TRBJ2-7|.|14|TRBV28
CASSSTGFSYEQYF
>.|TRBJ1-2|.|16|TRBV19
CASIQTPGPRSGGYTF
>.|TRBJ2-7|.|14|TRBV2
CASSEQRGPYEQYF
>.|TRBJ2-1|TRBD2|18|TRBV5-4
CASSSSRSSGSSYNEQFF
>.|.|.|12|TRBV19
CASSIGEGEQYF
>.|TRBJ2-7|TRBD1|14|TRBV6-6
CASSWDRSYYGQYF
>once|TRBJ2-1|TRBD2|16|TRBV19
CASSITSGSSYNEQFF
>.|TRBJ2-7|TRBD2|15|TRBV2
CASRKSSGNSYEQYF
>.|TRBJ2-3|.|14|TRBV9
CASSPPTVTDTQYF
>.|TRBJ2-5|.|14|TRBV6-1
CASSEMATGETQYF
>.|TRBJ2-3|.|15|TRBV6-6
CASSYSARSTDTQYF
>once|TRBJ2-7|TRBD2|14|TRBV15
CATSREERGYEQYF
>.|TRBJ2-3|TRBD2|14|TRBV30
CACRLAGVADTQYF
>.|TRBJ1-1|TRBD1|13|TRBV5-1
CASSGQGVDEAFF
>once|TRBJ1-2|.|14|TRBV28
CASSVPGRGYGYTF
>.|TRBJ1-1|.|14|TRBV10-3
CAISEGPGDTEAFF
>.|TRBJ2-1|TRBD2|18|TRBV7-9
CASSWGTSGRRSYNEQFF
>.|TRBJ2-7|TRBD1|17|TRBV5-1
CASSPGQGLGLSYEQYF
>.|TRBJ2-7|.|15|TRBV21-1
CASSHGTVESYEQYF
>.|TRBJ2-3|TRBD1|14|TRBV2
CASSVRQGADTQYF
>.|TRBJ1-1|TRBD1|14|TRBV9
CASSVAAGGTEAFF
>.|TRBJ2-1|TRBD1|16|TRBV4-1
CASSQVSTGAYNEQFF